The sequence of this T cell receptor (beta chain) was determined in a study of control samples from healthy donors and cancer patients. The protocol was immunoSEQ multiplex PCR, while the TCRdb copy is restricted to in-frame clones and leaves out a portion. The table records about 44,000 clones, about 75% of them present only once. This clone was counted once. Looked up from germline, CDR1 is SGHDN and CDR2 is FVKESK. J gave up 3 bases and V 3 bases, and 3 bases lay outside the gene matches. The CDR3 has 15 residues. The sample taken for sequencing was formalin-fixed, paraffin-embedded tissue. The chain has TRBV14 and TRBJ2-7, with 12 bases fitting TRBD2. This receptor was obtained from a male donor with melanoma. The CDR3 spells CASSQGTSGFYEQYF. The CDR3 bases are TGTGCCAGCAGCCAGGGGACTAGCGGGTTCTACGAGCAGTACTTC.